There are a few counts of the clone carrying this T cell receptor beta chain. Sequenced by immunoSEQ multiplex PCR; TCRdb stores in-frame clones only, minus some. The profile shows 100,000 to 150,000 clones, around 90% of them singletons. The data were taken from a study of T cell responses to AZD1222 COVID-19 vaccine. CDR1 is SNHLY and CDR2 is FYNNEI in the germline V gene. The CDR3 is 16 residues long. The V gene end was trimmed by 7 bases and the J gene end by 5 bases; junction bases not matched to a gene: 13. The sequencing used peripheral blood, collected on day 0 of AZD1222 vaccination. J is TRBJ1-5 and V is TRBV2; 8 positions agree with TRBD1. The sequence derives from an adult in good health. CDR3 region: CASTKGFGQGYQPQHF. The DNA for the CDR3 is TGTGCCAGCACGAAGGGGTTTGGACAGGGCTATCAGCCCCAGCATTTT. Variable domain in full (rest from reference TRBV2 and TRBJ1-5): EPEVTQTPSHQVTQMGQEVILRCVPISNHLYFYWYRQILGQKVEFLVSFYNNEISEKSEIFDDQFSVERPDGSNFTLKIRSTKLEDSAMYFCASTKGFGQGYQPQHFGDGTRLSIL.